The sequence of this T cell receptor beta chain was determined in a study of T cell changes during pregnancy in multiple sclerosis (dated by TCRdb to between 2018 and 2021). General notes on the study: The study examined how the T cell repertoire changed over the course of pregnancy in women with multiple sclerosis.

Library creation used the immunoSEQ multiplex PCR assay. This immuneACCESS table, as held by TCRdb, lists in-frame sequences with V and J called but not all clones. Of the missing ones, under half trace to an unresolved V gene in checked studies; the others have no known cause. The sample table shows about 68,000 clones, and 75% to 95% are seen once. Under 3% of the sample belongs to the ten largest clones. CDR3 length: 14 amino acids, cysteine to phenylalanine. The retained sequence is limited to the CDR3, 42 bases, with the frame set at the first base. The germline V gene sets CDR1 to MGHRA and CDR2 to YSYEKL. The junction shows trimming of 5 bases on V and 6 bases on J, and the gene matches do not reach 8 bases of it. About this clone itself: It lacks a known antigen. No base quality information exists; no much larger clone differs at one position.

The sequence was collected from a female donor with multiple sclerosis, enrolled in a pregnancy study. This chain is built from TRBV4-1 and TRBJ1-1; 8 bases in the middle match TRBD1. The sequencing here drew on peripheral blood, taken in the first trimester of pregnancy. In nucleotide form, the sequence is TGCGCCAGCAGCTTTCGGACAGGGAGCGCTGAAGCTTTCTTT. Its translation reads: CASSFRTGSAEAFF.